This T cell receptor beta chain was captured in a study of cytomegalovirus exposure and HLA in healthy donors. The study, taken as a whole, reports: A prior analysis recorded that most TCR beta V segments were productive about 90% or about 30% of the time.

Primers included in the PCR were 60 Vbeta and 13 Jbeta primers. Assay used: immunoSEQ multiplex PCR; TCRdb lists only in-frame clones, some missing. The sample lists around 170,000 clones; roughly 71% were seen once. This CDR3 contains 14 residues. From germline, CDR1 is SGHDN and CDR2 FVKESK. Trimming shortened V by 5 bases and J by 10 bases, and 17 bases separated the two germline ends. With regard to this clone: Its antigen is undetermined.

The chain joins TRBV14 to TRBJ1-4; D remains unclear. The sequenced sample consisted of PBMCs. The source of this sequence is a girl aged 10-17 years in good health and CMV-seronegative. This CDR3 is CASSLQVSAGKLFF. Written as DNA, the CDR3 is TGTGCCAGCAGCTTGCAGGTGTCGGCAGGAAAACTGTTTTTT.